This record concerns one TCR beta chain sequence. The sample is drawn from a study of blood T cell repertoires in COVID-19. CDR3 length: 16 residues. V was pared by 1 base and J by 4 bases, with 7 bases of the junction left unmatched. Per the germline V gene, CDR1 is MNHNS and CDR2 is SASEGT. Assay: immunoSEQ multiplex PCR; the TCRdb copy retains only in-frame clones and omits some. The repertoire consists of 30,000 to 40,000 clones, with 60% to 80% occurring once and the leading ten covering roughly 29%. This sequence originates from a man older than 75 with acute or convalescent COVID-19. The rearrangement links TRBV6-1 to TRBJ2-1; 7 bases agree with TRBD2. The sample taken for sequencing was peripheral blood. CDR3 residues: CASSEVGGGVYNEQFF. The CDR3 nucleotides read TGTGCCAGCAGTGAAGTCGGCGGGGGAGTATACAATGAGCAGTTCTTC.